This TCR beta chain was found in a study of shared clonotypes between healthy human individuals. Study-level information: Donors consisted of a couple of women and a few men between 18 and 49. Each donor contributed plates that comprised three CD4 naive, three CD4 memory, two CD8 naive and one CD8 memory.

Only in-frame clones appear in the TCRdb table, and some are missing; sequencing was by immunoSEQ multiplex PCR. Here the sample spans 2 million to 3 million clones, approximately 90% being singletons. There were only Caucasian adults among the donors, and all lived in Nashville, Tennessee. Trimming took 1 base from V and 3 from J, leaving 9 bases between them. The CDR3 loop spans 15 amino acids. Looked up from germline, CDR1 is LNHNV and CDR2 is YYDKDF (reference sequence). The sample comprised naive CD4+ T cells sorted from blood. Subset specified: CD45RA+ positively selected. The receptor was isolated from a man younger than 35 in good health. The rearrangement joins TRBV15 to TRBJ1-4; no reliable D call. The CDR3 DNA follows: TGTGCCACCAGCAGAGTTGGGCCCTCTAATGAAAAACTGTTTTTT. It encodes CATSRVGPSNEKLFF.